This TCR beta chain was sequenced for a study of blood T cell repertoires in COVID-19. Whole-study context: Acute-phase and convalescent COVID-19 samples originated in the United States, Italy and Spain. PBMCs, B-cell-depleted T cells, or T cells provided the cDNA or gDNA that made up the material.

Study processing details: Nucleated cell counts were estimated from reference gene primer amplification. Generated by immunoSEQ multiplex PCR, the TCRdb table keeps only in-frame clones and is missing some. Clonal size and the V and J genes are those of that table, whereas D and trimming came from the DNA. The sample contains some 380,000 clones, 90% of which appear only once. Germline V gene sequence: CDR1 MDHEN, CDR2 SYDVKM. V gave up 5 bases and J gave up 2 bases; unmatched junction bases: 8. The length of the CDR3 is 15 residues. The rearrangement links TRBV28 to TRBJ2-7, with 8 bases lining up with TRBD1. The TCR was taken from a man younger than 35 with active or convalescent COVID-19. Sequenced: peripheral blood. CDR3 bases: TGTGCCAGCAGTCCGAGGGACAGGCGCGCCTACGAGCAGTACTTC. Protein product: CASSPRDRRAYEQYF.